The T cell receptor (beta chain) under discussion was sequenced for a study of cytomegalovirus exposure and HLA in healthy donors. Germline loops: CDR1 MNHEY, CDR2 SMNVEV (reference sequence). This CDR3 contains 16 residues. After removal of 3 bases from V and 5 bases from J, the junction contained 12 bases not matched to a gene. Some clones are missing from TCRdb's copy, which holds only in-frame ones; the method was immunoSEQ multiplex PCR. Here the sample spans over 60,000 clones, about 95% being singletons. Sequencing was carried out using PBMCs. The chain uses TRBV27 and TRBJ1-2; TRBD1 matches 7 bases. The sequence was collected from a man between 18 and 35 years old in good health and CMV-seronegative. This CDR3 is CASSLDKTGSEYGYTF. DNA for the CDR3: TGTGCCAGCAGTTTGGATAAGACAGGGTCTGAGTATGGCTACACCTTC.